This TCR beta chain originates from a study of shared clonotypes between healthy human individuals. Tens of thousands of T cell genomes, or 300 to 350 ng DNA, went into unsorted PBMC replicate PCRs. Measured with immunoSEQ multiplex PCR; TCRdb has only the in-frame clones, and not every one. The sample lists about half a million clones, approximately 82% occurring once. V dropped 1 base and J dropped 1 base, with 10 bases sitting between them. The CDR3 has 15 residues. Per germline, CDR1 MDHEN and CDR2 SYDVKM. This clone was detected a few times. With unsorted samples, genomic DNA was obtained from approximately 96 million PBMCs.

The TCR was taken from a woman in her thirties or forties in good health. Some clones in this sample may be carry-over from other donors' samples. V usage is TRBV28 and J usage is TRBJ2-5; D is ambiguous. The sequencing input was PBMCs. The chain's CDR3 is CASSLSHLFQETQYF. The CDR3 DNA follows: TGTGCCAGCAGTTTATCACACCTCTTCCAAGAGACCCAGTACTTC.